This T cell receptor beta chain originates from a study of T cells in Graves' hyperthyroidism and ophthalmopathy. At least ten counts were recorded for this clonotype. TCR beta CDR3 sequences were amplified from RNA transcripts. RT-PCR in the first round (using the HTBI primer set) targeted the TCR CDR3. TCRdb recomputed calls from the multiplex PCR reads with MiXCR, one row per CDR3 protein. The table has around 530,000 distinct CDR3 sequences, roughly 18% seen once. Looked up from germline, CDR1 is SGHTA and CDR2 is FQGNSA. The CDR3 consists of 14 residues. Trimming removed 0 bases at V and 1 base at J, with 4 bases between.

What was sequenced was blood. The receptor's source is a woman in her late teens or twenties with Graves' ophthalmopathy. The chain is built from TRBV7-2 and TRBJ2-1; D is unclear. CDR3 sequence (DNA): TGTGCCAGCAGCTTAGCGCAGTCCTACAATGAGCAGTTCTTC. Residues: CASSLAQSYNEQFF.